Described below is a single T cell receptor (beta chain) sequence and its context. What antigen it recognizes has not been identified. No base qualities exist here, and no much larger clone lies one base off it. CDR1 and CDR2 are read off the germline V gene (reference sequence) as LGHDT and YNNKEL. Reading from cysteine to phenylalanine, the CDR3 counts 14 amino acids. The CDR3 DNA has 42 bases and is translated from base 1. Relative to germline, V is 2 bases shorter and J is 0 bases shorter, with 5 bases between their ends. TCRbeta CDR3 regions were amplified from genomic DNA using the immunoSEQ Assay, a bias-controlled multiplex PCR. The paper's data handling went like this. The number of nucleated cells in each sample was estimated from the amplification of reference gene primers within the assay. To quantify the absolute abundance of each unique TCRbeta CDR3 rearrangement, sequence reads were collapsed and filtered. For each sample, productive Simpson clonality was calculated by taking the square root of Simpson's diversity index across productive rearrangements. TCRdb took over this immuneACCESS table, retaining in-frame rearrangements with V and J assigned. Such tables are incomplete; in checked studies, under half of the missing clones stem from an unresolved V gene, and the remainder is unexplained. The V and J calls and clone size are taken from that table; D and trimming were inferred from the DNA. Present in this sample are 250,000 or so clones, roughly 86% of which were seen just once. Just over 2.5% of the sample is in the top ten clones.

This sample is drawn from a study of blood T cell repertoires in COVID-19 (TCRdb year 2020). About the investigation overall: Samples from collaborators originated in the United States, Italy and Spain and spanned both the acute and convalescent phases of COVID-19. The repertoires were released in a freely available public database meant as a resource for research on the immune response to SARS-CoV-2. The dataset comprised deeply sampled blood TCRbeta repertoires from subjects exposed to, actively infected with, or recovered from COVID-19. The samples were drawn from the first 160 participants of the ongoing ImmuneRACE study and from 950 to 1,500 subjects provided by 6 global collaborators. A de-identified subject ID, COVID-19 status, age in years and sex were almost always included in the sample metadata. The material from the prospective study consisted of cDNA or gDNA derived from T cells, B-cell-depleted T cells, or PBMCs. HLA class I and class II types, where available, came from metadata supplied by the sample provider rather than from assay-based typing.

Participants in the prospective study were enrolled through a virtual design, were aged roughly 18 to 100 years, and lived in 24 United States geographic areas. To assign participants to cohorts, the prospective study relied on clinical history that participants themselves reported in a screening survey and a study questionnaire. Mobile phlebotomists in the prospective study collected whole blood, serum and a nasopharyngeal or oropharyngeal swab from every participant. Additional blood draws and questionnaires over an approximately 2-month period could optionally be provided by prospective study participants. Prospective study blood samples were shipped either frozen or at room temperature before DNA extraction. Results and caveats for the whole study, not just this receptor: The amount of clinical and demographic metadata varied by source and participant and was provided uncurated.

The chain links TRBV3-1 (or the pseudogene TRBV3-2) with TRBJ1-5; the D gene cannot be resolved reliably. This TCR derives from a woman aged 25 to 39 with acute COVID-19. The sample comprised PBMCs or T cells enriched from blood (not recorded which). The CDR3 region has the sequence CASSQSVSNQPQHF. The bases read TGTGCCAGCAGCCAATCAGTTAGCAATCAGCCCCAGCATTTT.